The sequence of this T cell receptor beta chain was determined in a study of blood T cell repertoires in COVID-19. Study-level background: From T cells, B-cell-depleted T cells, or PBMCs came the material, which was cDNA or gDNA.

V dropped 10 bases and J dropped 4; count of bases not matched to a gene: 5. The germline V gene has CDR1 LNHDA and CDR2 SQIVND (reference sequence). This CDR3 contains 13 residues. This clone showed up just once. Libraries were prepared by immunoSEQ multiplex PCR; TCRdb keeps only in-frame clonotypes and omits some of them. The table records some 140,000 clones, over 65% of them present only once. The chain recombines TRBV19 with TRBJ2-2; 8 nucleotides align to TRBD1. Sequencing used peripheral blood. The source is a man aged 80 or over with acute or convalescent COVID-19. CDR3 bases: TGTGCCACCGGACAGGGTGGCACCGGGGAGCTGTTTTTT. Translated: CATGQGGTGELFF.